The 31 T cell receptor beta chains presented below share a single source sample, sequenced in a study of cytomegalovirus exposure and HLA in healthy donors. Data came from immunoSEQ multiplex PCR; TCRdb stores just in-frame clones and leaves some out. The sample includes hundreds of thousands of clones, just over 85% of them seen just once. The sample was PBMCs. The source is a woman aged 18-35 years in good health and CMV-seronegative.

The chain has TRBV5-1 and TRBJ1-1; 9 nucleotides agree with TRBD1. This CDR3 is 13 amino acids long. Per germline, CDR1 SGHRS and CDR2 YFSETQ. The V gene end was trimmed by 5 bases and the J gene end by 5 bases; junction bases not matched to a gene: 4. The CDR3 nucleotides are TGCGCCAGCAGGGGGACAGGGAATACTGAAGCTTTCTTT. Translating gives CASRGTGNTEAFF.

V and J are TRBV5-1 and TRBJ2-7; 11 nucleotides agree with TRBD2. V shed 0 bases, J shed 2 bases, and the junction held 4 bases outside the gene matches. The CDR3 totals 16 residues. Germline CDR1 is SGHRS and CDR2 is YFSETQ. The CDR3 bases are TGCGCCAGCAGCTTGGCCGGGACTAGCGGTGCCTACGAGCAGTACTTC. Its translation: CASSLAGTSGAYEQYF.

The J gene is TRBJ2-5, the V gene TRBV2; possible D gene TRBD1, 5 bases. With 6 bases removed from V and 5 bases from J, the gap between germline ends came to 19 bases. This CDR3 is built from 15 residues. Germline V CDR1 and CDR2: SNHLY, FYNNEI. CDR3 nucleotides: TGTGCCAGCAGCAAACAGGCTCTCCGCGCGGAGACCCAGTACTTC. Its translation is CASSKQALRAETQYF.

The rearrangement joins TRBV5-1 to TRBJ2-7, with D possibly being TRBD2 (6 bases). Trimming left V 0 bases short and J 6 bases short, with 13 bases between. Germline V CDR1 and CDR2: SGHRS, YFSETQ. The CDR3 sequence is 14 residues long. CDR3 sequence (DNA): TGCGCCAGCAGCTTGGGACAGCCCGGGAGCGAGCAGTACTTC. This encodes CASSLGQPGSEQYF. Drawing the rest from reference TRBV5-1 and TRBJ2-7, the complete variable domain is KAGVTQTPRYLIKTRGQQVTLSCSPISGHRSVSWYQQTPGQGLQFLFEYFSETQRNKGNFPGRFSGRQFSNSRSEMNVSTLELGDSALYLCASSLGQPGSEQYFGPGTRLTVT.

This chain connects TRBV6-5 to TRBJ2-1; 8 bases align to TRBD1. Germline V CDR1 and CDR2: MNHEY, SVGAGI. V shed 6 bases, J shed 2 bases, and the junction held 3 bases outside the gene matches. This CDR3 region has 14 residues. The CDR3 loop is CASSLQGAYNEQFF. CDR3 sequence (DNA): TGTGCCAGCAGCCTACAGGGGGCCTACAATGAGCAGTTCTTC.

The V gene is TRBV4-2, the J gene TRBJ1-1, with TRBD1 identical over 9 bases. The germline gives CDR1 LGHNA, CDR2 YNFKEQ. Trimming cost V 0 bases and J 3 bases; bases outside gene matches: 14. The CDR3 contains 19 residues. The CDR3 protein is CASSQDFTGTGLSDTEAFF. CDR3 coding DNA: TGTGCCAGCAGCCAAGATTTTACAGGGACAGGGTTGTCGGACACTGAAGCTTTCTTT.

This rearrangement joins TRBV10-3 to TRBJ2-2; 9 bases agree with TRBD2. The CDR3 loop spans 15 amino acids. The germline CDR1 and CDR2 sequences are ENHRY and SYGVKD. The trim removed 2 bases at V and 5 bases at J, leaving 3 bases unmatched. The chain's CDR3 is CAISETSGGTGELFF. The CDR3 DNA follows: TGTGCCATCAGTGAGACCAGCGGGGGGACCGGGGAGCTGTTTTTT.

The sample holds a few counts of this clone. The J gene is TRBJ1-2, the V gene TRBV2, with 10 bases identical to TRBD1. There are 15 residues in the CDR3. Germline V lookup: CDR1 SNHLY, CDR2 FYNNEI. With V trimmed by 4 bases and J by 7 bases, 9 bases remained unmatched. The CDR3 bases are TGTGCCAGCAGTGCCGCCGACAGGGGGCGCAGTGGCTACACCTTC. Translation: CASSAADRGRSGYTF.

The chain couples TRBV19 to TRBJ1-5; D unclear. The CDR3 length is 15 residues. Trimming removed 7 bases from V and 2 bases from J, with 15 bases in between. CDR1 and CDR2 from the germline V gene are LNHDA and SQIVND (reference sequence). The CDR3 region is CASTLAGGGNQPQHF. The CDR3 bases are TGTGCCAGTACTTTGGCAGGCGGGGGCAATCAGCCCCAGCATTTT.

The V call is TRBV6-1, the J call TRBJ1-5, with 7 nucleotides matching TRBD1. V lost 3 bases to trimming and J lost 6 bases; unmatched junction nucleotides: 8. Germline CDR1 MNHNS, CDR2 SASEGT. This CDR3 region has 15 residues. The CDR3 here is CASSDSAPGGQPQHF. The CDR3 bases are TGTGCCAGCAGTGATTCCGCACCAGGGGGTCAGCCCCAGCATTTT.

CDR3 loop: CARSLARTSGYSYEQYF. In DNA, the CDR3 is TGTGCCAGAAGCTTGGCGAGGACTAGCGGATACTCCTACGAGCAGTACTTC. This chain joins TRBV5-3 and TRBJ2-7, with TRBD2 identical over 10 bases. TRBV5-3 is marked as an open reading frame, function uncertain. V lost 0 bases and J lost 0; bases outside the gene matches: 6. This CDR3 has 17 residues.

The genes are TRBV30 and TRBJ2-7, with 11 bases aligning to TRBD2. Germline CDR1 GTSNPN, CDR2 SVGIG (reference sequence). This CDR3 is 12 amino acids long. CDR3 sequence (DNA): TGTGCTTACGGGACTAGCGGCTACGAGCAGTACTTC. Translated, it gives CAYGTSGYEQYF.

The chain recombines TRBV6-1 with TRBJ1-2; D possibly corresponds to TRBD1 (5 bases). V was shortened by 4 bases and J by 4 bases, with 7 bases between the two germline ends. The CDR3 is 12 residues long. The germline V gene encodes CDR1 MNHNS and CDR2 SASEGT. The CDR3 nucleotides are TGTGCCAGCAGTGCAGACAGCTATGGCTACACCTTC. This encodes CASSADSYGYTF.

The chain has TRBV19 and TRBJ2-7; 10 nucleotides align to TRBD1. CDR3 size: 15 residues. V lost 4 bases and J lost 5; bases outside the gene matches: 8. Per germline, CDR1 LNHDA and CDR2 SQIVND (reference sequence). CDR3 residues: CASSTRQGARNEQYF. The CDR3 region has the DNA TGTGCCAGTAGTACCCGACAGGGGGCACGAAACGAGCAGTACTTC.

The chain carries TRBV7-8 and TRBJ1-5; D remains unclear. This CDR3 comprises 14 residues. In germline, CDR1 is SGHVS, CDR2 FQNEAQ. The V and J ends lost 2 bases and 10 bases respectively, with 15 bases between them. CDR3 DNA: TGTGCCAGCAGCTTATCTCCGGTCTTAGTCCCCCAGCATTTT. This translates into CASSLSPVLVPQHF.

The CDR3 region has the DNA TGTGCCAGCAGTTTGACAACAGGTACCTCCTACGAGCAGTACTTC. Its translation is CASSLTTGTSYEQYF. The J gene is TRBJ2-7, the V gene TRBV27; D is perhaps TRBD1 (5 bases). V lost 3 bases and J 0 bases, leaving 12 bases between the germline ends. This CDR3 is 15 amino acids long. CDR1 is MNHEY and CDR2 is SMNVEV in the germline V gene (reference sequence).

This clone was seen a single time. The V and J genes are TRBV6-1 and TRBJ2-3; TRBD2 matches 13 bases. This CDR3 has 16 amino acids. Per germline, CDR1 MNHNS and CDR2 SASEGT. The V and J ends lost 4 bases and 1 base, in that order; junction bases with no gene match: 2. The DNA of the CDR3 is TGTGCCAGCAGTGGAGGGACTAGCGGGGGCACAGATACGCAGTATTTT. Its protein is CASSGGTSGGTDTQYF.

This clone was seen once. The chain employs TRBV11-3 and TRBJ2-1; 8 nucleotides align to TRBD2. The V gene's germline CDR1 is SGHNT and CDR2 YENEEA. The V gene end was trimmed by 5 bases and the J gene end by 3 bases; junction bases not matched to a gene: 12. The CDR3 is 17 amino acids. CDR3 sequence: CASSPSSGTRGYNEQFF. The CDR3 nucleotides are TGTGCCAGCAGCCCGTCATCCGGGACTAGAGGCTACAATGAGCAGTTCTTC.

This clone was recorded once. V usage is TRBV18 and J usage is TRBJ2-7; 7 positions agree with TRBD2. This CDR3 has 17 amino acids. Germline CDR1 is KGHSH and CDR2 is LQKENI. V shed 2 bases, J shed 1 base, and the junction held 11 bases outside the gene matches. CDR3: CASSPKEAGPLSYEQYF. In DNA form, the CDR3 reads TGTGCCAGCTCACCAAAAGAAGCGGGACCCCTTTCCTACGAGCAGTACTTC.

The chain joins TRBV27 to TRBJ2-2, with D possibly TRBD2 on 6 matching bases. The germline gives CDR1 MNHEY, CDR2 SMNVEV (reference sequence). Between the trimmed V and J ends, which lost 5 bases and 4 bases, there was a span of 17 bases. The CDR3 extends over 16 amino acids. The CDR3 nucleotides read TGTGCCAGCAGTACCATGGACTATGGGGGCACCGGGGAGCTGTTTTTT. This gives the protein CASSTMDYGGTGELFF.

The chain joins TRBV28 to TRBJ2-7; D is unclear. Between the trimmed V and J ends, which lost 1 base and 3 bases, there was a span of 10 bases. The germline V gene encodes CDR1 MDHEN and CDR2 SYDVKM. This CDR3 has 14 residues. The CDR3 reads CASSLYPTFYEQYF. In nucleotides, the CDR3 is TGTGCCAGCAGTTTATATCCGACTTTCTACGAGCAGTACTTC. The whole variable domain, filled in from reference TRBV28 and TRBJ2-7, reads DVKVTQSSRYLVKRTGEKVFLECVQDMDHENMFWYRQDPGLGLRLIYFSYDVKMKEKGDIPEGYSVSREKKERFSLILESASTNQTSMYLCASSLYPTFYEQYFGPGTRLTVT.

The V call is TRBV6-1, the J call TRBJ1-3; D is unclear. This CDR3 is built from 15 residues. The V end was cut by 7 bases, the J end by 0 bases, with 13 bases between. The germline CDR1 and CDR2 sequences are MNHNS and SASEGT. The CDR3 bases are TGTGCCAGCATTAACAAGTTTGTCTCTGGAAACACCATATATTTT. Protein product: CASINKFVSGNTIYF.

CDR3 sequence reads: CASSPGQGFAEAFF. The CDR3 DNA sequence: TGCGCCAGCAGCCCAGGACAGGGTTTCGCTGAAGCTTTCTTT. This chain uses TRBV5-1 with TRBJ1-1; the match to TRBD1 covers 8 bases. The CDR3 covers 14 residues. V shed 4 bases and J 6 bases; nucleotides not matched to a gene: 8. The germline gives CDR1 SGHRS, CDR2 YFSETQ.

CDR3 DNA: TGTGCCAGCAGTTCGATAGCTTTGAGTGAGCAGTTCTTC. Encoded protein: CASSSIALSEQFF. The rearrangement uses TRBV6-5 and TRBJ2-1; D is undetermined. Germline loops: CDR1 MNHEY, CDR2 SVGAGI. There are 13 residues in the CDR3. The germline V and J ends were trimmed by 4 bases and 9 bases, with 13 bases remaining between them.

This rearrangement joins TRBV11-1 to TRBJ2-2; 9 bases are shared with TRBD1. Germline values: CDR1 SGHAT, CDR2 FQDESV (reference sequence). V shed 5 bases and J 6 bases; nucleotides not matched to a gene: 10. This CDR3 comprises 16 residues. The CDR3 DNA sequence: TGTGCCAGCAGCCCCGGGACAGGGTATATCGCCGGGGAGCTGTTTTTT. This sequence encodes CASSPGTGYIAGELFF.

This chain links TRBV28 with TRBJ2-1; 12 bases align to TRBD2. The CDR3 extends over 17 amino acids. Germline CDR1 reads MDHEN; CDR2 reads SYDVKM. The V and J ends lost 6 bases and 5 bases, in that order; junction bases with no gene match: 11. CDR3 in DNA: TGTGCCAGCAGCTGGGGGCTAGCGGGAGGGCCTAACAATGAGCAGTTCTTC. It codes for CASSWGLAGGPNNEQFF.

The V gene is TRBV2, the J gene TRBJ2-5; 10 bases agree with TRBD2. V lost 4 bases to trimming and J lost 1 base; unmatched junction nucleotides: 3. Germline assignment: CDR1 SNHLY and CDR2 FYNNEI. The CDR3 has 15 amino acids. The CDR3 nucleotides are TGTGCCAGCAGTGGACTAGCGGGTCCCCAAGAGACCCAGTACTTC. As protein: CASSGLAGPQETQYF.

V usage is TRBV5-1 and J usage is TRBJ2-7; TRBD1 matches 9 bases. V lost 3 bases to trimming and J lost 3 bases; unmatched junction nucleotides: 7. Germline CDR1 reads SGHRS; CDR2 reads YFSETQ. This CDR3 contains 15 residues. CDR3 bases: TGCGCCAGCAGCTCACAGGGGGCGAATTACTACGAGCAGTACTTC. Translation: CASSSQGANYYEQYF.

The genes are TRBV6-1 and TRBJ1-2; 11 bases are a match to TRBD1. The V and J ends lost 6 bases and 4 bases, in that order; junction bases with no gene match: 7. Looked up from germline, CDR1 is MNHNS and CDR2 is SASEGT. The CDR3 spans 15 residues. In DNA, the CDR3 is TGTGCCAGCAGGAAGGGGACAGGGGGGACCTATGGCTACACCTTC. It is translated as CASRKGTGGTYGYTF.

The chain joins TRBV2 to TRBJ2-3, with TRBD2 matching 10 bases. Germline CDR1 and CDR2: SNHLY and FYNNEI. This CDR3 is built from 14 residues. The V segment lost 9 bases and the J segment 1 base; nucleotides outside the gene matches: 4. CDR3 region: CARSGTSGTDTQYF. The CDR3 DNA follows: TGTGCCAGGTCCGGGACTAGCGGCACAGATACGCAGTATTTT.

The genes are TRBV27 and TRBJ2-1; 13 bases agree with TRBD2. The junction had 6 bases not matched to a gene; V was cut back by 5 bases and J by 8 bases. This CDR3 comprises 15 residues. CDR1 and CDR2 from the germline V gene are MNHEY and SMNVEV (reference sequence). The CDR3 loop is CASSLGLAGVDEQFF. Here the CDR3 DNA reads TGTGCCAGCAGTCTTGGACTAGCGGGGGTAGATGAGCAGTTCTTC.